The 9 T cell receptor beta chains given below trace back to one sample, sequenced in a study of blood T cell repertoires in COVID-19. Profiling relied on immunoSEQ multiplex PCR, and the TCRdb table lists in-frame clones only, not all of them. There are 130,000 to 150,000 clones in the sample; roughly 80% occur only once, and approximately 3.5% lies in the top ten. Sequencing was performed on peripheral blood. The receptors were gathered from a man aged 65-85 years who had recovered from COVID-19.

In its sample, this clone was seen a few times. The CDR3: CASSPQGYGYTF. The CDR3 DNA reads TGTGCCAGCTCACCGCAGGGGTATGGCTACACCTTC. The chain carries TRBV18 and TRBJ1-2, with D perhaps TRBD1 (6 bases). The CDR3 has 12 amino acids. V was cut by 3 bases and J by 5 bases, with 7 bases left in between. Per the germline V gene, CDR1 is KGHSH and CDR2 is LQKENI.

V and J are TRBV29-1 and TRBJ2-3; D remains ambiguous. Germline CDR1 is SQVTM and CDR2 is ANQGSEA. V shed 6 bases and J shed 7 bases, with 17 bases lying between them. The CDR3 runs 13 residues. The CDR3 region is CSVERLLENTQYF. Written as DNA, the CDR3 is TGCAGCGTCGAGCGCCTTCTGGAGAATACGCAGTATTTT.

This rearrangement joins TRBV19 to TRBJ1-4, with D unclear. V lost 4 bases to trimming and J lost 1 base, with 7 bases between them. CDR3 length: 14 amino acids. The germline V gene encodes CDR1 LNHDA and CDR2 SQIVND (reference sequence). In DNA form, the CDR3 reads TGTGCCAGTAGTAGACGGGAAACTAATGAAAAACTGTTTTTT. This gives the protein CASSRRETNEKLFF.

This chain links TRBV9 with TRBJ2-1; the match to TRBD2 covers 7 bases. Germline CDR1 and CDR2: SGDLS and YYNGEE. V was clipped by 0 bases and J by 4 bases; unmatched bases: 1. The CDR3 totals 14 residues. In DNA, the CDR3 is TGTGCCAGCAGCGTAGAACTAGCGTACAATGAGCAGTTCTTC. It specifies CASSVELAYNEQFF. The full variable domain, rest sourced from reference TRBV9 and TRBJ2-1, is DSGVTQTPKHLITATGQRVTLRCSPRSGDLSVYWYQQSLDQGLQFLIQYYNGEERAKGNILERFSAQQFPDLHSELNLSSLELGDSALYFCASSVELAYNEQFFGPGTRLTVL.

The rearrangement uses TRBV29-1 and TRBJ2-1, with D unclear. V was pared by 8 bases and J by 9 bases, with 17 bases between. The CDR3 runs to 12 residues. From germline, CDR1 is SQVTM and CDR2 ANQGSEA. CDR3 sequence reads: CSSQESGFEQFF. The CDR3 nucleotides read TGCAGCTCACAAGAATCAGGTTTTGAGCAGTTCTTC.

CDR3 in amino acids: CASSSSGGQLNEQFF. The CDR3 DNA is TGTGCCAGCAGTTCATCGGGAGGCCAGCTCAATGAGCAGTTCTTC. V and J are TRBV27 and TRBJ2-1; 7 bases are a match to TRBD2. Germline-derived CDR1 and CDR2 are MNHEY and SMNVEV (reference sequence). This CDR3 comprises 15 residues. Germline trimming cut 4 bases from V and 6 bases from J; bases unmatched to any gene: 9.

V gene TRBV5-1 combines with J gene TRBJ1-2, with D possibly TRBD1 on 6 matching bases. Germline V gives CDR1 SGHRS, CDR2 YFSETQ. The CDR3 is 15 residues long. V lost 0 bases, J lost 6 bases, and 15 bases lay in between. CDR3 protein: CASSLVGGGSHGYTF. The CDR3, as DNA: TGCGCCAGCAGCTTGGTGGGTGGGGGCAGCCATGGCTACACCTTC.

The genes are TRBV27 and TRBJ2-6; the D is unclear. Trimming stripped 3 bases from V and 0 bases from J, with 6 bases between. CDR1 and CDR2 (germline): MNHEY, SMNVEV (reference sequence). The CDR3 loop spans 15 amino acids. CDR3 DNA sequence: TGTGCCAGCAGTTTTTTCAGCTCTGGGGCCAACGTCCTGACTTTC. It specifies CASSFFSSGANVLTF.

The chain employs TRBV2 and TRBJ1-4, with TRBD1 as a possible D gene (5 bases). The length of the CDR3 is 18 residues. Germline V gene sequence: CDR1 SNHLY, CDR2 FYNNEI. Trimming stripped 6 bases from V and 2 bases from J, with 22 bases between. The CDR3 bases are TGTGCCAGCAGGAGGGGACTAGGGCAGAAACAGACTAATGAAAAACTGTTTTTT. Its translation: CASRRGLGQKQTNEKLFF.